This TCR beta chain was identified in a study of a mutant IDH1 vaccine in newly diagnosed glioma. This sample's time point: baseline, week 1 (first vaccination visit). Described treatment: pre-vaccination baseline after standard-of-care therapy. Trimming took 3 bases from V and 4 from J; bases not matched to a gene: 8. The CDR3 has 16 residues. Germline V gene lookup returns CDR1 WNHNN and CDR2 SYGVQD (reference sequence). Using immunoSEQ multiplex PCR, the repertoire was profiled, and TCRdb retains in-frame clones only, with some absent. The table lists 55,000 to 70,000 clones, approximately 83% of them singletons.

The rearrangement links TRBV10-1 to TRBJ2-1; 8 bases are a match to TRBD2. The source of this sequence is a young man with glioma. The sample here was PBMCs, taken from a glioma patient treated with radiotherapy, temozolomide or both. The CDR3 region is CASSDSGGGKYNEQFF. In DNA form, the CDR3 reads TGCGCCAGCAGTGATAGTGGCGGGGGGAAATACAATGAGCAGTTCTTC.